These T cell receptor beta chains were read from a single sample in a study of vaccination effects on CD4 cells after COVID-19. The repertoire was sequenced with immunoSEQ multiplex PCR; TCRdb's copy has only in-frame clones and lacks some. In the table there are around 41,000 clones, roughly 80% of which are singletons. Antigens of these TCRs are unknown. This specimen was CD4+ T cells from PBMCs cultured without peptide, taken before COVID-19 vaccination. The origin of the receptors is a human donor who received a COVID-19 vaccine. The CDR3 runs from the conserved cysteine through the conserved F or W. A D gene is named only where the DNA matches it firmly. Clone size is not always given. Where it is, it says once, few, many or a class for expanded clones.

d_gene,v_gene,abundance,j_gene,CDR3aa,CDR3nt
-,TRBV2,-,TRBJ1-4,CASMGQRYEKLFF,TGTGCCAGCATGGGTCAGAGATATGAAAAACTGTTTTTT
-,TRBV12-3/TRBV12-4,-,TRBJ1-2,CASSPLRSYGYTF,TGTGCCAGCAGTCCACTACGATCGTATGGCTACACCTTC
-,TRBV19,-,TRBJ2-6,CASMKTDTYTPGANVLTF,TGTGCCAGTATGAAAACGGACACGTATACTCCTGGGGCCAACGTCCTGACTTTC
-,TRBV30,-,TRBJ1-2,CAWSVTRLDGYTF,TGTGCCTGGAGTGTAACTCGCTTGGATGGCTACACCTTC
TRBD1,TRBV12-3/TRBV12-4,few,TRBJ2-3,CASSTTGADTQYF,TGTGCCAGCAGTACCACAGGGGCAGATACGCAGTATTTT
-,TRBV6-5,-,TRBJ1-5,CASTQGRSNNQPQHF,TGTGCCAGCACGCAGGGACGGTCAAATAATCAGCCCCAGCATTTT
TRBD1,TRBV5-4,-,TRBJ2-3,CASSLKQGAVTDTQYF,TGTGCCAGCAGCTTGAAGCAGGGGGCGGTCACAGATACGCAGTATTTT
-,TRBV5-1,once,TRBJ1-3,CASSLEGGSSGNTIYF,TGCGCCAGCAGCTTGGAGGGCGGAAGCTCTGGAAACACCATATATTTT
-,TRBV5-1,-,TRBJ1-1,CASSLQGVTEAFF,TGCGCCAGCAGCTTACAGGGAGTCACTGAAGCTTTCTTT
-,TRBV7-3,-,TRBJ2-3,CASSLGLRDTQYF,TGTGCCAGCAGCTTAGGACTCCGAGATACGCAGTATTTT
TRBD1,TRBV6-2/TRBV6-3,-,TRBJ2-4,CASSHLQGATVNIQYF,TGTGCCAGCAGTCATCTACAGGGGGCGACGGTAAACATTCAGTACTTC
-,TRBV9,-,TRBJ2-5,CAQQGPGETQYF,TGTGCCCAACAGGGCCCAGGGGAGACCCAGTACTTC
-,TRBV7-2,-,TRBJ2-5,CASSLNEELMGTQYF,TGTGCCAGCAGCTTAAACGAGGAATTAATGGGGACCCAGTACTTC
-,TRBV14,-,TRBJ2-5,CASSQDPSSSETQYF,TGTGCCAGCAGCCAAGACCCCTCAAGCAGTGAGACCCAGTACTTC
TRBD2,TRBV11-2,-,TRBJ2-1,CASSTNRGVLNDEQFF,TGTGCCAGCAGCACAAATCGGGGGGTTCTTAACGATGAGCAGTTCTTC
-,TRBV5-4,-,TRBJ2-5,CASSLALAGTGETQYF,TGTGCCAGCAGCTTGGCGCTGGCCGGAACGGGGGAGACCCAGTACTTC
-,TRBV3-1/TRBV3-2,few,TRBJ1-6,CASSQEDSSPLHF,TGTGCCAGCAGCCAAGAGGACAGTTCACCCCTCCACTTT
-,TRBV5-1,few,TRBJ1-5,CASSLGTGSNQPQHF,TGCGCCAGCAGCTTAGGGACGGGGAGCAATCAGCCCCAGCATTTT
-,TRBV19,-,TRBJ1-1,CASTKGVSTEAFF,TGTGCCAGTACCAAGGGGGTGAGCACTGAAGCTTTCTTT
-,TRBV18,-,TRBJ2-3,CASSPAGDTQYF,TGTGCCAGCTCACCAGCTGGGGATACGCAGTATTTT
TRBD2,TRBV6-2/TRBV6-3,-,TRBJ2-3,CASSYSLAGDGDTQYF,TGTGCCAGCAGTTACTCCCTAGCGGGGGACGGGGATACGCAGTATTTT
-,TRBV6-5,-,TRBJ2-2,CASSKRGELFF,TGTGCCAGCAGTAAACGGGGGGAGCTGTTTTTT
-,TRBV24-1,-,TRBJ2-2,CATSDPGHGNTGELFF,TGTGCCACCAGTGATCCGGGACACGGGAACACCGGGGAGCTGTTTTTT
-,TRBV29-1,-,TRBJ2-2,CSAKRDTGELFF,TGCAGCGCTAAAAGGGACACCGGGGAGCTGTTTTTT
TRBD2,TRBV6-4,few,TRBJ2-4,CASSAQPGGGRIQYF,TGTGCCAGCAGTGCTCAACCAGGCGGGGGGCGGATTCAGTACTTC
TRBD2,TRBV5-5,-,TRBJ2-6,CASSLSLAGARSGANVLTF,TGTGCCAGCAGCTTGAGTCTAGCGGGGGCCCGCTCTGGGGCCAACGTCCTGACTTTC
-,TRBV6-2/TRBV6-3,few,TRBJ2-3,CASSWGVGSGTQYF,TGTGCCAGCAGTTGGGGGGTGGGATCGGGTACGCAGTATTTT
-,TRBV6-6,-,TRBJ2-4,CASSEQGGLQYF,TGTGCCAGCAGCGAACAGGGAGGGCTTCAGTACTTC
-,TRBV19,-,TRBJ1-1,CASSGRTVNTEAFF,TGTGCCAGTAGTGGACGGACAGTGAACACTGAAGCTTTCTTT
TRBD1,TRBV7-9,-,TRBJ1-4,CASSLAPTTGEKLFF,TGTGCCAGCAGCTTAGCCCCTACGACAGGGGAAAAACTGTTTTTT
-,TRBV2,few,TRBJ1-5,CASSAQAVNQPQHF,TGTGCCAGCAGTGCACAGGCCGTAAATCAGCCCCAGCATTTT
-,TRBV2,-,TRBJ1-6,CASSEGPRRYSPLHF,TGTGCCAGCAGTGAGGGACCCAGGAGGTATTCACCCCTCCACTTT